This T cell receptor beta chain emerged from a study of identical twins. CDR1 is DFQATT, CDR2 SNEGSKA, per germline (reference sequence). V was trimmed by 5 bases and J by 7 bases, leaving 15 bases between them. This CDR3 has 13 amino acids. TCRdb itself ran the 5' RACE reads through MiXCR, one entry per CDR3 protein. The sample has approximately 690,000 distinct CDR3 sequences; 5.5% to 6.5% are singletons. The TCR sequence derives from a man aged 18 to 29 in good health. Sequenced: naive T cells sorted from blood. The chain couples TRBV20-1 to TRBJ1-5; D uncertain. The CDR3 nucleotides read TGCAGTGCTTCCCCCACAGTAGGGCAGCCCCAGCATTTT. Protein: CSASPTVGQPQHF.